Shown below are 25 T cell receptor beta chains from a single sample sequenced in a study of blood T cell repertoires in COVID-19. Clones were read by immunoSEQ multiplex PCR, and TCRdb kept only the in-frame ones, dropping some. The sample holds some 100,000 clones, about 90% seen once. The sample comprised peripheral blood. The receptors derive from a human donor with active COVID-19. The donor label of this sample is uncertain.

This clone was seen only once. This chain links TRBV18 with TRBJ2-1, with TRBD2 matching 12 bases. Germline V gene data show CDR1 as KGHSH and CDR2 as LQKENI. After removal of 0 bases from V and 6 bases from J, the junction contained 6 bases not matched to a gene. This CDR3 contains 17 residues. The CDR3 protein is CASSPPVASGGANEQFF. In DNA form, the CDR3 reads TGTGCCAGCTCACCACCGGTGGCTAGCGGGGGGGCCAATGAGCAGTTCTTC.

The sample holds one count of this clone. The chain combines TRBV18 with TRBJ2-7, with TRBD2 matching 12 bases. Per the germline V gene, CDR1 is KGHSH and CDR2 is LQKENI. The CDR3 totals 16 residues. V shed 3 bases and J 3 bases; nucleotides not matched to a gene: 6. The CDR3 DNA reads as TGTGCCAGCTCACCCGCCACTAGCGGGGGGTTCTACGAGCAGTACTTC. It encodes CASSPATSGGFYEQYF. The complete variable domain, with remaining parts taken from reference TRBV18 and TRBJ2-7, reads NAGVMQNPRHLVRRRGQEARLRCSPMKGHSHVYWYRQLPEEGLKFMVYLQKENIIDESGMPKERFSAEFPKEGPSILRIQQVVRGDSAAYFCASSPATSGGFYEQYFGPGTRLTVT.

The V call is TRBV3-1 (or the pseudogene TRBV3-2), the J call TRBJ2-1; the match to TRBD2 covers 13 bases. CDR3 size: 17 residues. Germline lookup yields CDR1 LGHDT and CDR2 YNNKEL (reference sequence). Trimming took 1 base from V and 7 from J; bases not matched to a gene: 7. The chain's CDR3 is CASSQGATSGGPNEQFF. The CDR3 nucleotides are TGTGCCAGCAGCCAAGGAGCGACTAGCGGGGGGCCGAATGAGCAGTTCTTC.

V and J are TRBV19 and TRBJ2-3; 11 nucleotides line up with TRBD2. V shed 7 bases, J shed 5 bases, and the junction held 11 bases outside the gene matches. The V gene's germline CDR1 is LNHDA and CDR2 SQIVND (reference sequence). The CDR3 is made up of 16 amino acids. The CDR3 here is CASTPGTSGPGDTQYF. The DNA for the CDR3 is TGTGCCAGTACCCCGGGGACTAGCGGACCAGGAGATACGCAGTATTTT. Variable domain in full (rest from reference TRBV19 and TRBJ2-3): DGGITQSPKYLFRKEGQNVTLSCEQNLNHDAMYWYRQDPGQGLRLIYYSQIVNDFQKGDIAEGYSVSREKKESFPLTVTSAQKNPTAFYLCASTPGTSGPGDTQYFGPGTRLTVL.

The rearrangement links TRBV5-4 to TRBJ2-3; the D gene is possibly TRBD2 (7 bases). V dropped 2 bases and J dropped 5 bases, with 15 bases sitting between them. CDR3 size: 15 residues. The germline CDR1 and CDR2 sequences are SGHNT and YYREEE (reference sequence). CDR3 loop: CASSLPGGGGDTQYF. CDR3 in DNA: TGTGCCAGCAGCTTACCCGGCGGGGGCGGAGATACGCAGTATTTT.

This clone was observed a single time. The J gene is TRBJ1-2, the V gene TRBV20-1; D uncertain. Trimming shortened V by 2 bases and J by 6 bases, and 4 bases separated the two germline ends. The CDR3 consists of 10 residues. The germline V gene encodes CDR1 DFQATT and CDR2 SNEGSKA (reference sequence). The chain's CDR3 is CSARQDGYTF. The CDR3 DNA follows: TGCAGTGCTAGACAGGATGGCTACACCTTC.

This clone was seen more than once but under ten times. The rearrangement joins TRBV5-1 to TRBJ1-5, with 7 bases fitting TRBD1. The CDR3 has 14 amino acids. Germline V CDR1 and CDR2: SGHRS, YFSETQ. V was pared by 3 bases and J by 7 bases, with 7 bases of the junction left unmatched. CDR3 sequence reads: CASSSGTEDQPQHF. Here the CDR3 DNA reads TGCGCCAGCAGCTCCGGGACAGAGGACCAGCCCCAGCATTTT. Using reference TRBV5-1 and TRBJ1-5 for the parts outside the CDR3, the full variable domain is KAGVTQTPRYLIKTRGQQVTLSCSPISGHRSVSWYQQTPGQGLQFLFEYFSETQRNKGNFPGRFSGRQFSNSRSEMNVSTLELGDSALYLCASSSGTEDQPQHFGDGTRLSIL.

The chain couples TRBV18 to TRBJ2-7; the match to TRBD1 covers 8 bases. The germline V gene encodes CDR1 KGHSH and CDR2 LQKENI. This CDR3 region has 14 residues. Trimming at V came to 1 base and at J to 6 bases, leaving 5 bases not matched to a gene. The CDR3 DNA sequence: TGTGCCAGCTCACCACTCGGACAGGGTAGCGAGCAGTACTTC. Translating gives CASSPLGQGSEQYF.

This chain links TRBV4-1 with TRBJ2-5; TRBD2 agrees at 8 bases. V lost 2 bases to trimming and J lost 4 bases; unmatched junction nucleotides: 12. The CDR3 totals 17 residues. Germline assignment: CDR1 MGHRA and CDR2 YSYEKL. CDR3 residues: CASSQFPREGGPETQYF. DNA of the CDR3: TGCGCCAGCAGCCAATTCCCCCGGGAGGGGGGGCCAGAGACCCAGTACTTC.

The chain links TRBV6-6 to TRBJ1-1; 10 nucleotides line up with TRBD1. In germline, CDR1 is MNHNY, CDR2 SVGAGI (reference sequence). The CDR3 contains 16 residues. V lost 6 bases to trimming and J lost 1 base; unmatched junction nucleotides: 8. This CDR3 is CASRPPGQGRNTEAFF. The CDR3 coding sequence is TGTGCCAGCAGACCCCCGGGACAGGGGCGGAACACTGAAGCTTTCTTT.

The gene calls are TRBV5-4 and TRBJ2-5; the match to TRBD2 covers 11 bases. This CDR3 contains 15 residues. The germline V gene encodes CDR1 SGHNT and CDR2 YYREEE (reference sequence). Unmatched junction bases numbered 6, after V lost 3 bases and J lost 5 bases. Here the CDR3 DNA reads TGTGCCAGCAGCTCGCTAGCGGGGGGAGGGGAGACCCAGTACTTC. Translating gives CASSSLAGGGETQYF.

The chain combines TRBV5-4 with TRBJ1-5, with TRBD1 as a possible D gene (5 bases). Trimming took off 0 bases at V and 3 bases at J, with 7 bases between the two ends. CDR1 is SGHNT, CDR2 YYREEE, per germline (reference sequence). The CDR3 totals 14 residues. CDR3 sequence (DNA): TGTGCCAGCAGCTTGGCTGGGGCCAATCAGCCCCAGCATTTT. Residues: CASSLAGANQPQHF.

A single count supports this clone. The chain carries TRBV5-1 and TRBJ2-7; the match to TRBD1 covers 7 bases. The germline V gene has CDR1 SGHRS and CDR2 YFSETQ. The CDR3 contains 14 residues. V lost 2 bases to trimming and J lost 4 bases; unmatched junction nucleotides: 6. In nucleotides, the CDR3 is TGCGCCAGCAGCTTCGGGACAGAACCTTACGAGCAGTACTTC. It translates to CASSFGTEPYEQYF.

V and J are TRBV10-3 and TRBJ1-4; TRBD1 aligns across 8 bases. Germline assignment: CDR1 ENHRY and CDR2 SYGVKD. The junction had 8 bases not matched to a gene; V was cut back by 6 bases and J by 5 bases. The CDR3 runs to 15 residues. CDR3 DNA: TGTGCCATCAGCCCCGGACAGGGAAACAATGAAAAACTGTTTTTT. As protein: CAISPGQGNNEKLFF.

The V gene is TRBV6-5, the J gene TRBJ1-2; TRBD1 aligns across 7 bases. This CDR3 region has 13 residues. Germline V lookup: CDR1 MNHEY, CDR2 SVGAGI. The ends lost 8 bases at V and 4 bases at J; junction bases unmatched: 7. The CDR3 reads CASSDRDLYGYTF. The CDR3 coding sequence is TGTGCCAGCTCCGACAGGGATCTCTATGGCTACACCTTC.

This sequence joins TRBV19 and TRBJ1-2, with D possibly matching TRBD1 (5 bases). The CDR3 contains 14 residues. V lost 8 bases and J 4 bases, leaving 17 bases between the germline ends. Germline CDR1 is LNHDA and CDR2 is SQIVND (reference sequence). As DNA, the CDR3 is TGTGCCAGTGTCGGGACTCAGGCGATCTATGGCTACACCTTC. Translation: CASVGTQAIYGYTF.

The chain carries TRBV7-6 and TRBJ2-5, with 8 bases that match TRBD2. This CDR3 comprises 15 residues. V lost 8 bases, J lost 3 bases, and 11 bases stayed unmatched. Germline CDR1 reads SGHVS; CDR2 reads FNYEAQ. The CDR3 spells CASHHLAGREETQYF. The CDR3 nucleotides read TGTGCCAGCCATCACTTAGCGGGGAGGGAAGAGACCCAGTACTTC.

The DNA of the CDR3 is TGTGCCAGCAGTGAGACAGTAGAGTACGAGCAGTACTTC. Its translation: CASSETVEYEQYF. The chain recombines TRBV6-1 with TRBJ2-7; D perhaps matches TRBD1 (5 bases). The CDR3 is 13 amino acids. Germline V gene data show CDR1 as MNHNS and CDR2 as SASEGT. V shed 3 bases and J shed 4 bases, with 10 bases lying between them.

This clone was picked up many times. This chain connects TRBV7-2 to TRBJ2-7, with TRBD2 matching 10 bases. V lost 4 bases and J lost 3; bases outside the gene matches: 6. This CDR3 region has 15 residues. CDR1 and CDR2 (germline): SGHTA, FQGNSA. CDR3 sequence (DNA): TGTGCCAGCAGCTCCAGCGGGGGGGCCCACTACGAGCAGTACTTC. As protein: CASSSSGGAHYEQYF.

The chain has TRBV5-5 and TRBJ2-7, with 9 bases that match TRBD1. With 1 base clipped from V and 6 bases from J, the junction kept 8 bases outside the gene matches. Germline loops: CDR1 SGHKS, CDR2 YYEKEE (reference sequence). The CDR3 totals 15 residues. CDR3 region: CASSLPQGASAEQYF. CDR3 in DNA: TGTGCCAGCAGCTTGCCACAGGGGGCTTCTGCCGAGCAGTACTTC.

V and J are TRBV5-1 and TRBJ2-1; no reliable D call. The CDR3 extends over 13 amino acids. With 6 bases removed from V and 6 bases from J, the gap between germline ends came to 13 bases. CDR1 is SGHRS, CDR2 YFSETQ, per germline. The CDR3 nucleotides read TGCGCCAGCAAAATCCCCCAGTCCAATGAGCAGTTCTTC. It codes for CASKIPQSNEQFF.

The chain combines TRBV18 with TRBJ2-1; 12 bases fit TRBD1. The V segment lost 3 bases and the J segment 7 bases; nucleotides outside the gene matches: 4. The germline gives CDR1 KGHSH, CDR2 LQKENI. The CDR3 runs 15 residues. The CDR3 loop is CASSPRDRGQNEQFF. CDR3 nucleotide sequence: TGTGCCAGCTCACCCCGGGACAGGGGGCAGAATGAGCAGTTCTTC.

The chain carries TRBV14 and TRBJ2-1; 7 nucleotides match TRBD2. The CDR3 is made up of 14 amino acids. The junction had 4 bases not matched to a gene; V was cut back by 2 bases and J by 6 bases. CDR1 SGHDN and CDR2 FVKESK come from the germline V gene. For the CDR3, the DNA is TGTGCCAGCAGCCAATTCCGGACTAGCAATGAGCAGTTCTTC. Translated: CASSQFRTSNEQFF.

The V and J genes are TRBV2 and TRBJ2-3, with D maybe TRBD2 (6 bases). Trimming removed 7 bases at V and 2 bases at J, with 22 bases between. CDR3 length equals 17 residues. Germline V gene lookup returns CDR1 SNHLY and CDR2 FYNNEI. DNA of the CDR3: TGTGCCAGCATACCCCAACTAGCCGTAAAAATCACAGATACGCAGTATTTT. As protein: CASIPQLAVKITDTQYF.

This chain joins TRBV7-2 and TRBJ2-1; 12 bases line up with TRBD1. After removal of 5 bases from V and 9 bases from J, the junction contained 14 bases not matched to a gene. Germline V gives CDR1 SGHTA, CDR2 FQGNSA. This CDR3 comprises 17 residues. The CDR3: CASSLYLRDRGQSEQFF. The CDR3 DNA reads TGTGCCAGCAGCCTCTATCTTCGGGACAGGGGGCAATCTGAGCAGTTCTTC.